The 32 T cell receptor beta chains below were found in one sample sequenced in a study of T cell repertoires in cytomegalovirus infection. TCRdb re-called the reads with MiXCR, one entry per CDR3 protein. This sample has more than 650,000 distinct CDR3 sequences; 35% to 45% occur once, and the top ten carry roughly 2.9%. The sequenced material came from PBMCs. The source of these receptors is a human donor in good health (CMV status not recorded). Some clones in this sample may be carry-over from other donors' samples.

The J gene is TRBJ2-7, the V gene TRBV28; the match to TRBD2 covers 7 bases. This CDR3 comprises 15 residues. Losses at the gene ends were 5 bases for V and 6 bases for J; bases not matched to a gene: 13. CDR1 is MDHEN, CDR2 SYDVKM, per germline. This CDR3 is CASSPRLAGGPEQYF. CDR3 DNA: TGTGCCAGCAGTCCACGACTAGCCGGAGGTCCCGAGCAGTACTTC.

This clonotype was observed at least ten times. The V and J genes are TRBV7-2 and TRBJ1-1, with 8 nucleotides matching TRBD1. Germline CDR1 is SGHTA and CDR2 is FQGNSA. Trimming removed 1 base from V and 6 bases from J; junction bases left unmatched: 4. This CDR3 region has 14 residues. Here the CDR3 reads CASSLGTGFAEAFF. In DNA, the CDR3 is TGTGCCAGCAGCTTAGGGACAGGGTTCGCTGAAGCTTTCTTT.

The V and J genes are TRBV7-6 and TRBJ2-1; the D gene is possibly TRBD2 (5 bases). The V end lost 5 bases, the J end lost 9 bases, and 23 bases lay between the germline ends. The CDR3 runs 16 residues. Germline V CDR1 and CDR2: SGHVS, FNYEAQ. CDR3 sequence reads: CASSLGPVFVRGEQFF. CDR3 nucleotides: TGTGCCAGCAGCCTAGGTCCGGTTTTTGTTCGGGGTGAGCAGTTCTTC. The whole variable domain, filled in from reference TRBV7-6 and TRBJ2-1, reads GAGVSQSPRYKVTKRGQDVALRCDPISGHVSLYWYRQALGQGPEFLTYFNYEAQQDKSGLPNDRFSAERPEGSISTLTIQRTEQRDSAMYRCASSLGPVFVRGEQFFGPGTRLTVL.

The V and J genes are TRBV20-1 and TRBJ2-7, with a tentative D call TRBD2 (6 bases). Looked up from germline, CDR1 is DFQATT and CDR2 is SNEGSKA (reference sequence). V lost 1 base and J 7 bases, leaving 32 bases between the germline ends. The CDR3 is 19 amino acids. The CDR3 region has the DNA TGCAGTGCTAGAGCTGACAACGAGGCGGGTTTGAAGGGGAGGTGGGAGCAGTACTTC. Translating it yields CSARADNEAGLKGRWEQYF.

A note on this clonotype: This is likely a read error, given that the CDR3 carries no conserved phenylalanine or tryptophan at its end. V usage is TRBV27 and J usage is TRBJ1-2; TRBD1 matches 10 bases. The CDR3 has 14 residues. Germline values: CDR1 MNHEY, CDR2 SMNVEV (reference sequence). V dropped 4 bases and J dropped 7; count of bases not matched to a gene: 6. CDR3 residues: CASSSDRGQRGYTL. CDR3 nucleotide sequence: TGTGCCAGCAGTTCCGACAGGGGGCAGCGTGGCTACACCTTA.

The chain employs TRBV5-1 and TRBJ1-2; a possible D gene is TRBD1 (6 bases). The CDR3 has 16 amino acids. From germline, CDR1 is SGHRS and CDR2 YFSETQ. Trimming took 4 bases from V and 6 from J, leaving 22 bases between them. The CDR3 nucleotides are TGCGCCAGCAGCCGGGTGGGCGACAGGAAGGAGGATGGCTACACCTTC. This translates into CASSRVGDRKEDGYTF.

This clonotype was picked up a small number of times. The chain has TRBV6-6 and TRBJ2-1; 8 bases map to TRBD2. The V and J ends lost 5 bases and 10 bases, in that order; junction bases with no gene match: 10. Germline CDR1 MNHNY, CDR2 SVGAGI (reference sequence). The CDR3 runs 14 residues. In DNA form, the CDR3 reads TGTGCCAGCAGTCCCGGGGGGGGGGTCGGCGAGCAGTTCTTC. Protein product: CASSPGGGVGEQFF.

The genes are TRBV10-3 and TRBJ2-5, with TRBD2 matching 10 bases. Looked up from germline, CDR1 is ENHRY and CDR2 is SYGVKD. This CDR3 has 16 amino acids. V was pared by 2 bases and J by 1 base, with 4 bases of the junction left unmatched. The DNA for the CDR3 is TGTGCCATCAGTGAGGAGCGGGGGGGCCCCCAAGAGACCCAGTACTTC. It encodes CAISEERGGPQETQYF.

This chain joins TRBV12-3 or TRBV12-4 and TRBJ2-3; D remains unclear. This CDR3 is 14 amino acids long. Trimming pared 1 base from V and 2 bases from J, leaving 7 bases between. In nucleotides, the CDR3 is TGTGCCAGCAGTTTAGAGAAGGACACAGATACGCAGTATTTT. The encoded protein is CASSLEKDTDTQYF.

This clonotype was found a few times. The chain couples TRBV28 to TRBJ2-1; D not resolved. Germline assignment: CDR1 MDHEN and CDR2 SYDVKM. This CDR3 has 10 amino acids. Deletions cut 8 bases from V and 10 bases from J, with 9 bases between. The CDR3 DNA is TGTGCCAGCGGCTCCTGGGAGCAGTTCTTC. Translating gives CASGSWEQFF.

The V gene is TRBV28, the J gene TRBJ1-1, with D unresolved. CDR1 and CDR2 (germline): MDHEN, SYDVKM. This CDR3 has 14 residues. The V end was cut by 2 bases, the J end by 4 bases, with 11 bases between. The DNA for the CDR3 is TGTGCCAGCAGTTTAGAGGTCCTCGGCACTGAAGCTTTCTTT. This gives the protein CASSLEVLGTEAFF.

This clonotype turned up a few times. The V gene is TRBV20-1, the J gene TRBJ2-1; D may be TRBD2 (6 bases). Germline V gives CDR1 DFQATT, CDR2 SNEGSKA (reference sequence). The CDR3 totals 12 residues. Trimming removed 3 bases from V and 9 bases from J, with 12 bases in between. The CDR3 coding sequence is TGCAGTGCTAGGACTAGTTCGGGTGAGCAGTTCTTC. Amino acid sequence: CSARTSSGEQFF.

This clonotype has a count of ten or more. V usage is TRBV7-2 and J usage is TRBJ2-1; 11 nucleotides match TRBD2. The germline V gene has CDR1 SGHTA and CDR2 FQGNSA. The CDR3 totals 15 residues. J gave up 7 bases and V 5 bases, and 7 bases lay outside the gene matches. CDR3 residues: CASSNSGRAENEQFF. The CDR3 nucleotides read TGTGCCAGCAGCAATAGCGGGAGGGCCGAGAATGAGCAGTTCTTC. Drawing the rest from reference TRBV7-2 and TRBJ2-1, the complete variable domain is GAGVSQSPSNKVTEKGKDVELRCDPISGHTALYWYRQSLGQGLEFLIYFQGNSAPDKSGLPSDRFSAERTGGSVSTLTIQRTQQEDSAVYLCASSNSGRAENEQFFGPGTRLTVL.

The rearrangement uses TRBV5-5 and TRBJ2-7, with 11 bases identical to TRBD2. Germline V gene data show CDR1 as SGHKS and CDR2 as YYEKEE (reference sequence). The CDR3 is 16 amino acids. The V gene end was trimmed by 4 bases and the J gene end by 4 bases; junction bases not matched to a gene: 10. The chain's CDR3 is CASSQGTSGGAYEQYF. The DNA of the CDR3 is TGTGCCAGCAGCCAGGGGACTAGCGGCGGAGCATACGAGCAGTACTTC.

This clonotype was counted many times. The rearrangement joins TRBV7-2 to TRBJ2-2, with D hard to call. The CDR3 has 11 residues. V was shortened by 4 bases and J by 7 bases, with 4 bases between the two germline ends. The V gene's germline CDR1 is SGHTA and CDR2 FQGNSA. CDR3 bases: TGTGCCAGCAGCTATAACGGGGAGCTGTTTTTT. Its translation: CASSYNGELFF.

The CDR3 nucleotides are TGTGCCAGCAGGGGGTCCGGCTTAAGATTTGGCACTGAAGCTTTCTTT. It yields the protein CASRGSGLRFGTEAFF. The chain joins TRBV2 to TRBJ1-1; D gene uncertain. V was trimmed by 6 bases and J by 4 bases, leaving 21 bases between them. Germline loops: CDR1 SNHLY, CDR2 FYNNEI. CDR3 length equals 16 residues.

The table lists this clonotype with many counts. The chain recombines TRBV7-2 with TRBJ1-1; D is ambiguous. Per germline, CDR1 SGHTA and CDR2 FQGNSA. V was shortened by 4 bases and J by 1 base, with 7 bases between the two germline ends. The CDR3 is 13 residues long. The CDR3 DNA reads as TGTGCCAGCAGCTGGGCAAAGAACACTGAAGCTTTCTTT. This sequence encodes CASSWAKNTEAFF.

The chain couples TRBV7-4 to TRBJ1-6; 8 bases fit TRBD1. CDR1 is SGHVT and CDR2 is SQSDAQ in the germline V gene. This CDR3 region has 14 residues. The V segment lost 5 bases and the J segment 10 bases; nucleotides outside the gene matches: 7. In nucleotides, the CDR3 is TGTGCCAGCAGCCCGGACAGGGCTCGCTCACCCCTCCACTTT. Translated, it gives CASSPDRARSPLHF.

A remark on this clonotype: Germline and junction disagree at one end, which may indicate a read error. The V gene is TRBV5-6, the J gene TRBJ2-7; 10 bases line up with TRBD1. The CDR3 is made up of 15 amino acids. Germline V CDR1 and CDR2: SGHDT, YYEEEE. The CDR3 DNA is TGTGACAGCAGCTGGGGACAGGGGCCTGGGTACGAGCAGTACTTC. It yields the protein CDSSWGQGPGYEQYF. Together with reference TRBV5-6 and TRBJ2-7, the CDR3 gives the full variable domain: DAGVTQSPTHLIKTRGQQVTLRCSPKSGHDTVSWYQQALGQGPQFIFQYYEEEERQRGNFPDRFSGHQFPNYSSELNVNALLLGDSALYLCDSSWGQGPGYEQYFGPGTRLTVT.

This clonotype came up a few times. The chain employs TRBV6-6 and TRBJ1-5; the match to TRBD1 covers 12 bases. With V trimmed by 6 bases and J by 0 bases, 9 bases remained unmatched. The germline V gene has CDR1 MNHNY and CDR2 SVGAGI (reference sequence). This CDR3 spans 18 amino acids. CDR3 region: CASRTGTGGNLSNQPQHF. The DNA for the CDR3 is TGTGCCAGCAGAACCGGGACAGGGGGCAACCTTAGCAATCAGCCCCAGCATTTT.

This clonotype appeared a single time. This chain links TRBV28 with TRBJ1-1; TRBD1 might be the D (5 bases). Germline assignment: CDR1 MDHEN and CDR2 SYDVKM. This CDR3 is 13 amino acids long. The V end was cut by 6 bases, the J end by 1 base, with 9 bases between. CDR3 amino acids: CASRDTPNTEAFF. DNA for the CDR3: TGTGCCAGCAGGGACACTCCGAACACTGAAGCTTTCTTT.

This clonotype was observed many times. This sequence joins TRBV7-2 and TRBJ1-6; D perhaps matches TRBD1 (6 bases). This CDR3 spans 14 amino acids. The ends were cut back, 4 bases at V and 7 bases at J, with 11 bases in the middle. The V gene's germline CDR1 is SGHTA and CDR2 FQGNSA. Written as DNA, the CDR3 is TGTGCCAGCAGCTCACAGGGTGGAAATTCACCCCTCCACTTT. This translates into CASSSQGGNSPLHF.

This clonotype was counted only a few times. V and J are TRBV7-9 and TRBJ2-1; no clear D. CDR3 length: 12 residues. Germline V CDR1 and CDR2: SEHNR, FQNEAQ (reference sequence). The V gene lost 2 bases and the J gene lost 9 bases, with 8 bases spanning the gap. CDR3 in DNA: TGTGCCAGCAGCTTAAAGCGTCTTGAGCAGTTCTTC. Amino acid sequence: CASSLKRLEQFF.

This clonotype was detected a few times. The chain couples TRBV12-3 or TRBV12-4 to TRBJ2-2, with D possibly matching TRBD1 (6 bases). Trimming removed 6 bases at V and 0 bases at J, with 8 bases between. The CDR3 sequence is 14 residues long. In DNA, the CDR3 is TGTGCCAGCAGGCGGACAGCGAACACCGGGGAGCTGTTTTTT. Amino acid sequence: CASRRTANTGELFF.

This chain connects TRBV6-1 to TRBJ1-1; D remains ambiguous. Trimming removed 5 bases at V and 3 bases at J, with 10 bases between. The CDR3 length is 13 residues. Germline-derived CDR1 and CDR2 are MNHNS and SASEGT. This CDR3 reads CASSPEYYTEAFF. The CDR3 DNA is TGTGCCAGCAGTCCCGAATACTACACTGAAGCTTTCTTT.

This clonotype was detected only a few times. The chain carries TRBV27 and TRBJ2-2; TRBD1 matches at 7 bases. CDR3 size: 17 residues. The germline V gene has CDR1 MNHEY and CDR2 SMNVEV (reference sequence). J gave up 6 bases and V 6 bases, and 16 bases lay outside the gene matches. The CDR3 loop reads CASSLETGMGVPGELFF. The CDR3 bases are TGTGCCAGCAGCTTAGAGACAGGGATGGGTGTTCCCGGGGAGCTGTTTTTT.

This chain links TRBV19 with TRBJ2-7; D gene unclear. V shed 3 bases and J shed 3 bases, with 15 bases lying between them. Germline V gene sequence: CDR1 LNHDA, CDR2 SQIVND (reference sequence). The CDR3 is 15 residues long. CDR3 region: CASSIGLPRIYEQYF. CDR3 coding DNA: TGTGCCAGTAGTATCGGGCTCCCTCGGATCTACGAGCAGTACTTC.

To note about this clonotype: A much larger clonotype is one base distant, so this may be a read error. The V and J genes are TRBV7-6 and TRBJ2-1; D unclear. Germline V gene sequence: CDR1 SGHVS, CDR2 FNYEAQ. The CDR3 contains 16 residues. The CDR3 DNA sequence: TGTGCCAGCAGCTTTCAGATCGAGAGCTCCTGCAATGAGCAGTTCTTC. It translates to CASSFQIESSCNEQFF.

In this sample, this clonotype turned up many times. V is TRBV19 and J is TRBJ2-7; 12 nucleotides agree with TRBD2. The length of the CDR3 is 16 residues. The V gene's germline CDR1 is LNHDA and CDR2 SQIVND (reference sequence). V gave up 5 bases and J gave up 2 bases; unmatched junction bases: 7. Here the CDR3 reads CASSPGLAGTTYEQYF. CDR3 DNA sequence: TGTGCCAGTAGTCCGGGACTAGCGGGTACAACCTACGAGCAGTACTTC. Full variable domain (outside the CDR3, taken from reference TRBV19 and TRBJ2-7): DGGITQSPKYLFRKEGQNVTLSCEQNLNHDAMYWYRQDPGQGLRLIYYSQIVNDFQKGDIAEGYSVSREKKESFPLTVTSAQKNPTAFYLCASSPGLAGTTYEQYFGPGTRLTVT.

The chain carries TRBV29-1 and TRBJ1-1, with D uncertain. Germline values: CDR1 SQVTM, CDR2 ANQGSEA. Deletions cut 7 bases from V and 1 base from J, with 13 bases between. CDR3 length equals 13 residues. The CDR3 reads CSGQTGWNTEAFF. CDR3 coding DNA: TGCAGCGGTCAGACTGGGTGGAACACTGAAGCTTTCTTT.

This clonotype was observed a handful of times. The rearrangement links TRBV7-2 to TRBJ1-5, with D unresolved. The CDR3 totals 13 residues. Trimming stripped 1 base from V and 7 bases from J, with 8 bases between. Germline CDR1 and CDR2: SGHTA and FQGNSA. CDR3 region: CASSLVAIQPQHF. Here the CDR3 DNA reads TGTGCCAGCAGCTTAGTAGCGATACAGCCCCAGCATTTT.

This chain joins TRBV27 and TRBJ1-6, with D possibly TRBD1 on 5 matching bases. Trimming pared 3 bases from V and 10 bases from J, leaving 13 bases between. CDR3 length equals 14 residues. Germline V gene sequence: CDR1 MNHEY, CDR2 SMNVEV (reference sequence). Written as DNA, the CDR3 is TGTGCCAGCAGTTTGGTGGGGCTAGGGTCACCCCTCCACTTT. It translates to CASSLVGLGSPLHF.